This entry lists 27 T cell receptor beta chains sequenced from one sample in a study of shared clonotypes between healthy human individuals. Sequenced by immunoSEQ multiplex PCR; TCRdb stores in-frame clones only, minus some. The sample contains around 430,000 clones, around 79% of which appear only once. Sequencing was carried out using PBMCs. The receptors originated from a woman between 35 and 50 years old in good health. Some clones in this sample may be carry-over from other donors' samples.

The chain links TRBV19 to TRBJ1-1; 9 bases line up with TRBD1. Germline-derived CDR1 and CDR2 are LNHDA and SQIVND (reference sequence). Losses at the gene ends were 4 bases for V and 4 bases for J; bases not matched to a gene: 10. The CDR3 is 16 amino acids. This chain's CDR3 is CASSTTGTGIRTEAFF. For the CDR3, the DNA is TGTGCCAGTAGTACAACCGGGACAGGGATACGCACTGAAGCTTTCTTT.

The chain combines TRBV19 with TRBJ1-2, with 7 bases lining up with TRBD1. Trimming cost V 4 bases and J 4 bases; bases outside gene matches: 6. This CDR3 comprises 14 residues. CDR1 LNHDA and CDR2 SQIVND come from the germline V gene (reference sequence). CDR3 nucleotide sequence: TGTGCCAGTAGTACTCGGGACAGCCGCTATGGCTACACCTTC. It translates to CASSTRDSRYGYTF.

Only one count was recorded for this clone. This chain uses TRBV9 with TRBJ2-7; tentatively, D is TRBD1 (5 bases). The CDR3 spans 12 residues. The V end lost 3 bases, the J end lost 4 bases, and 8 bases lay between the germline ends. Germline V gene lookup returns CDR1 SGDLS and CDR2 YYNGEE. CDR3 in amino acids: CASSATGYEQYF. In DNA form, the CDR3 reads TGTGCCAGCAGCGCCACAGGTTACGAGCAGTACTTC.

The chain recombines TRBV5-1 with TRBJ1-3; D is possibly TRBD1 (6 bases). The length of the CDR3 is 16 residues. CDR1 is SGHRS, CDR2 YFSETQ, per germline. V lost 0 bases, J lost 0 bases, and 10 bases lay in between. The DNA for the CDR3 is TGCGCCAGCAGCTTGGAAGACAGGAACTCTGGAAACACCATATATTTT. Amino acid sequence: CASSLEDRNSGNTIYF.

This chain connects TRBV5-6 to TRBJ2-7; 7 bases match TRBD1. CDR1 is SGHDT and CDR2 is YYEEEE in the germline V gene. The CDR3 loop spans 15 amino acids. Germline trimming cut 4 bases from V and 0 bases from J; bases unmatched to any gene: 7. The CDR3 DNA reads as TGTGCCAGCAGCAATAGGGACAGAAACTCCTACGAGCAGTACTTC. Its translation is CASSNRDRNSYEQYF. Variable domain in full (rest from reference TRBV5-6 and TRBJ2-7): DAGVTQSPTHLIKTRGQQVTLRCSPKSGHDTVSWYQQALGQGPQFIFQYYEEEERQRGNFPDRFSGHQFPNYSSELNVNALLLGDSALYLCASSNRDRNSYEQYFGPGTRLTVT.

The chain has TRBV6-5 and TRBJ2-7; possible D gene TRBD2, 5 bases. Trimming took off 0 bases at V and 2 bases at J, with 8 bases between the two ends. The germline gives CDR1 MNHEY, CDR2 SVGAGI. This CDR3 contains 14 residues. This chain's CDR3 is CASSYSRRAYEQYF. The CDR3 bases are TGTGCCAGCAGTTACTCGAGGCGGGCCTACGAGCAGTACTTC.

The J gene is TRBJ2-2, the V gene TRBV7-7, with no clear D. Germline V gene sequence: CDR1 SSHAT, CDR2 FNYEAQ (reference sequence). V was clipped by 0 bases and J by 1 base, with 3 bases between them. The CDR3 has 14 residues. The CDR3 loop is CASSLAQNTGELFF. As DNA, the CDR3 is TGTGCCAGCAGCTTAGCGCAGAACACCGGGGAGCTGTTTTTT.

The rearrangement links TRBV13 to TRBJ2-5; 11 bases line up with TRBD1. The J call could be wrong; TRBJ2-7 is a better fit for the DNA end. CDR1 is PRHDT and CDR2 is FYEKMQ in the germline V gene (reference sequence). The CDR3 totals 14 residues. The CDR3 protein is CASSYRTGGGEQYF. The CDR3 DNA is TGTGCCAGCAGCTACCGGACAGGGGGCGGCGAGCAGTACTTC.

CDR3 DNA sequence: TGTGCCATCAGTCGGGGACAGGCCGGGGGGGAGCCCCAGCATTTT. It is translated as CAISRGQAGGEPQHF. The genes are TRBV10-3 and TRBJ1-5, with 8 bases aligning to TRBD1. V lost 5 bases and J lost 8; bases outside the gene matches: 11. This CDR3 has 15 residues. In germline, CDR1 is ENHRY, CDR2 SYGVKD.

The rearrangement uses TRBV14 and TRBJ2-3; D unresolved. CDR1 is SGHDN and CDR2 is FVKESK in the germline V gene. The V and J ends lost 4 bases and 1 base respectively, with 12 bases between them. This CDR3 region has 15 residues. The CDR3 nucleotides are TGTGCCAGCAGCCTTCTAGTTTGGGGCACAGATACGCAGTATTTT. The encoded protein is CASSLLVWGTDTQYF.

This sequence joins TRBV10-3 and TRBJ1-4; perhaps TRBD1 as D (5 bases). This CDR3 contains 16 residues. The germline V and J ends were trimmed by 3 bases and 3 bases, with 14 bases remaining between them. Germline assignment: CDR1 ENHRY and CDR2 SYGVKD. The CDR3 bases are TGTGCCATCAGTGACCCGAGCAGGGCCCCTAATGAAAAACTGTTTTTT. Translating gives CAISDPSRAPNEKLFF.

About this clone itself: Other DNA sequences in this sample translate to the same CDR3. V is TRBV5-1 and J is TRBJ2-1; tentatively, D is TRBD1 (6 bases). Germline CDR1 reads SGHRS; CDR2 reads YFSETQ. The CDR3 extends over 13 amino acids. V lost 0 bases, J lost 7 bases, and 8 bases lay in between. As DNA, the CDR3 is TGCGCCAGCAGCTTGGGGGGGCTGAATGAGCAGTTCTTC. Its translation is CASSLGGLNEQFF.

J is TRBJ2-1 and V is TRBV7-6, with 8 positions matching TRBD1. The CDR3 loop spans 15 amino acids. Germline trimming cut 3 bases from V and 3 bases from J; bases unmatched to any gene: 4. Germline CDR1 SGHVS, CDR2 FNYEAQ. The chain's CDR3 is CASSFGQGNYNEQFF. CDR3 DNA sequence: TGTGCCAGCAGCTTCGGACAGGGAAACTACAATGAGCAGTTCTTC. The whole variable domain, remainder taken from reference TRBV7-6 and TRBJ2-1, is GAGVSQSPRYKVTKRGQDVALRCDPISGHVSLYWYRQALGQGPEFLTYFNYEAQQDKSGLPNDRFSAERPEGSISTLTIQRTEQRDSAMYRCASSFGQGNYNEQFFGPGTRLTVL.

The chain combines TRBV29-1 with TRBJ2-1, with D perhaps being TRBD1 or TRBD2 (5 bases each). The CDR3 extends over 13 amino acids. The germline V and J ends were trimmed by 1 base and 7 bases, with 11 bases remaining between them. CDR1 is SQVTM, CDR2 ANQGSEA, per germline. CDR3 in DNA: TGCAGCGTTGAAGGGGGGATTCTTAATGAGCAGTTCTTC. It translates to CSVEGGILNEQFF.

This clone was counted a few times. This chain joins TRBV7-8 and TRBJ2-7; D ambiguous. Between the trimmed V and J ends, which lost 1 base and 3 bases, there was a span of 7 bases. CDR1 is SGHVS, CDR2 FQNEAQ, per germline. The CDR3 runs 13 residues. CDR3 protein: CASSLEGNYEQYF. CDR3 sequence (DNA): TGTGCCAGCAGCTTAGAAGGTAACTACGAGCAGTACTTC.

The CDR3 DNA reads TGTGCCTGGAGTCGGACAGGGGCCTACGAGCAGTACTTC. Translating gives CAWSRTGAYEQYF. The chain is built from TRBV30 and TRBJ2-5; 9 bases are shared with TRBD1. The DNA end is more similar to TRBJ2-7, so the J call may be wrong. Germline V gene lookup returns CDR1 GTSNPN and CDR2 SVGIG (reference sequence). The length of the CDR3 is 13 residues.

The V and J genes are TRBV7-2 and TRBJ2-2, with a weak D call TRBD1 (6 bases). The length of the CDR3 is 16 residues. Germline V gives CDR1 SGHTA, CDR2 FQGNSA. V was clipped by 5 bases and J by 2 bases, with 15 bases between them. The CDR3 DNA sequence: TGTGCCAGCAGCGAACCCGGGACACTTAACACCGGGGAGCTGTTTTTT. Its translation: CASSEPGTLNTGELFF. Looking up the rest from reference TRBV7-2 and TRBJ2-2 gives the full variable domain: GAGVSQSPSNKVTEKGKDVELRCDPISGHTALYWYRQSLGQGLEFLIYFQGNSAPDKSGLPSDRFSAERTGGSVSTLTIQRTQQEDSAVYLCASSEPGTLNTGELFFGEGSRLTVL.

This clone was found a few times. Here the CDR3 reads CASSEARLAYGELFF. The CDR3 DNA is TGTGCCAGCAGTGAAGCGCGGCTAGCGTACGGGGAGCTGTTTTTT. The chain is built from TRBV2 and TRBJ2-2; D is possibly TRBD2 (6 bases). CDR3 length: 15 amino acids. Trimming took 0 bases from V and 7 from J, leaving 12 bases between them. Germline CDR1 is SNHLY and CDR2 is FYNNEI.

This chain links TRBV5-1 with TRBJ2-2; 7 bases are shared with TRBD1. Trimming at V came to 2 bases and at J to 0 bases, leaving 4 bases not matched to a gene. Germline V lookup: CDR1 SGHRS, CDR2 YFSETQ. CDR3 length equals 16 residues. The CDR3 region is CASSFSQGANTGELFF. The CDR3 DNA follows: TGCGCCAGCAGCTTCAGTCAGGGGGCGAACACCGGGGAGCTGTTTTTT.

This sequence joins TRBV27 and TRBJ2-5; D is ambiguous. The CDR3 consists of 13 residues. Trimming left V 6 bases short and J 1 base short, with 9 bases between. From germline, CDR1 is MNHEY and CDR2 SMNVEV (reference sequence). CDR3 sequence (DNA): TGTGCCAGCAGCAAGACGCGCCAAGAGACCCAGTACTTC. Its protein is CASSKTRQETQYF.

This chain links TRBV18 with TRBJ2-5, with D perhaps being TRBD1 or TRBD2 (5 bases each). Deletions cut 2 bases from V and 5 bases from J, with 12 bases between. This CDR3 has 14 residues. Germline assignment: CDR1 KGHSH and CDR2 LQKENI. CDR3 nucleotides: TGTGCCAGCTCACCATCAGGGACCCCGGAGACCCAGTACTTC. Protein: CASSPSGTPETQYF.

The V gene is TRBV9, the J gene TRBJ2-7; 12 bases align to TRBD2. CDR3 length: 14 residues. V lost 0 bases and J lost 5; bases outside the gene matches: 0. Germline values: CDR1 SGDLS, CDR2 YYNGEE. The CDR3 DNA is TGTGCCAGCAGCGTAGGACTAGCGGGAGACGAGCAGTACTTC. Protein sequence: CASSVGLAGDEQYF.

The chain has TRBV27 and TRBJ1-2, with 7 bases fitting TRBD1. The germline V gene has CDR1 MNHEY and CDR2 SMNVEV (reference sequence). Germline trimming cut 5 bases from V and 4 bases from J; bases unmatched to any gene: 4. This CDR3 contains 13 residues. The chain's CDR3 is CASSTRQGYGYTF. CDR3 DNA sequence: TGTGCCAGCAGTACGAGACAGGGCTATGGCTACACCTTC.

J is TRBJ2-7 and V is TRBV7-2; D is uncertain. V was trimmed by 1 base and J by 3 bases, leaving 13 bases between them. The CDR3 runs to 15 residues. The germline CDR1 and CDR2 sequences are SGHTA and FQGNSA. For the CDR3, the DNA is TGTGCCAGCAGCTTAGTACCGCAAGGGAACTACGAGCAGTACTTC. It encodes CASSLVPQGNYEQYF.

The CDR3 here is CASSLESLAGQETQYF. As DNA, the CDR3 is TGTGCCAGCAGCCTAGAGTCACTAGCGGGACAAGAGACCCAGTACTTC. The chain uses TRBV7-6 and TRBJ2-5; 10 bases align to TRBD2. Germline V CDR1 and CDR2: SGHVS, FNYEAQ. The CDR3 consists of 16 residues. V was clipped by 5 bases and J by 2 bases; unmatched bases: 8.

This clone was observed once. The chain is built from TRBV7-3 and TRBJ2-1, with D unclear. The germline V gene encodes CDR1 SGHTA and CDR2 FQGTGA. V was clipped by 5 bases and J by 10 bases, with 9 bases between them. The CDR3 runs to 11 residues. CDR3 residues: CASSPLQEQFF. The CDR3 region has the DNA TGTGCCAGCAGCCCTCTCCAAGAGCAGTTCTTC.

This clone has more than one count but fewer than ten. This chain joins TRBV5-4 and TRBJ2-7; D possibly corresponds to TRBD1 (6 bases). The CDR3 covers 15 residues. The germline V gene encodes CDR1 SGHNT and CDR2 YYREEE (reference sequence). The germline V and J ends were trimmed by 2 bases and 5 bases, with 17 bases remaining between them. CDR3 sequence reads: CASSFKQGATNEQYF. The CDR3 nucleotides read TGTGCCAGCAGCTTCAAACAGGGCGCGACGAACGAGCAGTACTTC.